Shown below are 22 T cell receptor beta chains from a single sample sequenced in a study of neurological immune-mediated disorders. TCRdb analysed the 5' RACE reads with MiXCR anew, one entry per CDR3 protein. This sample carries 75,000 to 80,000 distinct CDR3 sequences, 4% to 6% of them seen once, and the ten largest clones take approximately 2.2%. Sample: PBMCs. The origin of the receptors is a woman aged 25 to 39 with multiple sclerosis.

This clonotype was recorded many times. The rearrangement links TRBV14 to TRBJ1-2; D is perhaps TRBD1 (5 bases). This CDR3 has 14 amino acids. In germline, CDR1 is SGHDN, CDR2 FVKESK. V lost 1 base and J lost 0, with 6 bases in between. In DNA, the CDR3 is TGTGCCAGCAGCCAAGTACAGGCTAACTATGGCTACACCTTC. Protein sequence: CASSQVQANYGYTF. Combining the CDR3 with reference TRBV14 and TRBJ1-2 gives the whole variable domain EAGVTQFPSHSVIEKGQTVTLRCDPISGHDNLYWYRRVMGKEIKFLLHFVKESKQDESGMPNNRFLAERTGGTYSTLKVQPAELEDSGVYFCASSQVQANYGYTFGSGTRLTVV.

This sequence joins TRBV20-1 and TRBJ1-3; D is ambiguous. V was clipped by 3 bases and J by 0 bases, with 9 bases between them. This CDR3 has 14 amino acids. Germline CDR1 and CDR2: DFQATT and SNEGSKA (reference sequence). CDR3 bases: TGCAGTGCTAGGAGTTTGGACTCTGGAAACACCATATATTTT. Its protein is CSARSLDSGNTIYF.

This clonotype was found many times. This chain connects TRBV2 to TRBJ1-5; D uncertain. The V end was cut by 1 base, the J end by 4 bases, with 8 bases between. Germline CDR1 reads SNHLY; CDR2 reads FYNNEI. The CDR3 contains 14 residues. CDR3 nucleotide sequence: TGTGCCAGCAGTGAAGTTGGACGGAATCAGCCCCAGCATTTT. It specifies CASSEVGRNQPQHF.

This clonotype came up many times. The V gene is TRBV20-1, the J gene TRBJ1-1; D unclear. Between the trimmed V and J ends, which lost 2 bases and 0 bases, there was a span of 13 bases. Germline CDR1 and CDR2: DFQATT and SNEGSKA (reference sequence). The CDR3 extends over 15 amino acids. CDR3 bases: TGCAGTGCTAGAAGGAGAACACCCTTGAACACTGAAGCTTTCTTT. It codes for CSARRRTPLNTEAFF.

This clonotype was recorded many times. This chain connects TRBV12-3 or TRBV12-4 to TRBJ2-1; D is perhaps TRBD1 (6 bases). The CDR3 consists of 11 residues. The V end lost 7 bases, the J end lost 12 bases, and 13 bases lay between the germline ends. This CDR3 reads CASTLEDRQFF. DNA of the CDR3: TGTGCCAGCACCTTGGAGGACAGGCAGTTCTTC.

To note about this clonotype: A read error may explain this, as a much larger clone is one base away. The chain couples TRBV10-3 to TRBJ1-1; unclear D gene. V was cut by 0 bases and J by 1 base, with 3 bases left in between. Germline V CDR1 and CDR2: ENHRY, SYGVKD. The CDR3 spans 13 residues. This CDR3 is CAISESQNTEAFF. CDR3 nucleotides: TGTGCCATCAGTGAGTCCCAGAACACTGAAGCTTTCTTT.

The chain joins TRBV5-1 to TRBJ1-1; D is possibly TRBD1 (6 bases). This CDR3 is built from 14 residues. Germline V gives CDR1 SGHRS, CDR2 YFSETQ. The V gene lost 4 bases and the J gene lost 5 bases, with 15 bases spanning the gap. DNA for the CDR3: TGCGCCAGCAGCCTGGTGGAGGGGGGGACTGAAGCTTTCTTT. It is translated as CASSLVEGGTEAFF.

This clonotype showed up many times. The chain links TRBV27 to TRBJ1-2, with TRBD1 matching 9 bases. From germline, CDR1 is MNHEY and CDR2 SMNVEV (reference sequence). There are 14 residues in the CDR3. After removal of 0 bases from V and 8 bases from J, the junction contained 4 bases not matched to a gene. As DNA, the CDR3 is TGTGCCAGCAGTTTATCGGGACAGGGCAGCGGCTACACCTTC. Translating it yields CASSLSGQGSGYTF.

The sample holds many counts of this clonotype. The J gene is TRBJ2-1, the V gene TRBV5-1; 9 nucleotides match TRBD2. Looked up from germline, CDR1 is SGHRS and CDR2 is YFSETQ. J was trimmed by 3 bases and V by 4 bases; bases with no gene match: 14. The CDR3 runs 18 residues. The CDR3 nucleotides read TGCGCCAGCAGCCGATCCCCCTCGCTAGCGGGGAACTACAATGAGCAGTTCTTC. This translates into CASSRSPSLAGNYNEQFF.

This clonotype appeared many times. The gene calls are TRBV6-5 and TRBJ2-2; perhaps TRBD2 as D (6 bases). The V gene lost 5 bases and the J gene lost 0 bases, with 10 bases spanning the gap. The germline CDR1 and CDR2 sequences are MNHEY and SVGAGI. There are 15 residues in the CDR3. The CDR3 is CASSRAGTNTGELFF. CDR3 coding DNA: TGTGCCAGCAGTCGAGCGGGCACGAACACCGGGGAGCTGTTTTTT.

This chain uses TRBV7-8 with TRBJ1-5; D may be TRBD1 (6 bases). Germline V CDR1 and CDR2: SGHVS, FQNEAQ. The V end was cut by 3 bases, the J end by 2 bases, with 11 bases between. CDR3 size: 15 residues. In nucleotides, the CDR3 is TGTGCCAGCAGCTTCCTTGGGGGCGGCAATCAGCCCCAGCATTTT. It specifies CASSFLGGGNQPQHF.

The CDR3 DNA sequence: TGTGCCAGCAGCACATCCGGGACAGGGGGGATCGAAGCTTTCTTT. Amino acids: CASSTSGTGGIEAFF. J is TRBJ1-1 and V is TRBV12-3 or TRBV12-4; 11 bases agree with TRBD1. The trim removed 6 bases at V and 8 bases at J, leaving 11 bases unmatched. The CDR3 sequence is 15 residues long.

This clonotype was observed many times. The germline gene is not matched at one end of the junction; a read error may be the cause. The chain carries TRBV5-1 and TRBJ2-1; 12 bases are a match to TRBD2. Germline CDR1 is SGHRS and CDR2 is YFSETQ. This CDR3 has 16 residues. As DNA, the CDR3 is TGCGCCAGCACCTTGGCTAGCGGGGGGGCCGTCGGTGGGCAGTTCTTC. This sequence encodes CASTLASGGAVGGQFF.

This clonotype was observed at least ten times. V and J are TRBV5-1 and TRBJ1-1; D is possibly TRBD1 (6 bases). The length of the CDR3 is 13 residues. Per the germline V gene, CDR1 is SGHRS and CDR2 is YFSETQ. Trimming took off 0 bases at V and 4 bases at J, with 7 bases between the two ends. The CDR3 loop is CASSLEGVTEAFF. The DNA of the CDR3 is TGCGCCAGCAGCTTGGAGGGGGTCACTGAAGCTTTCTTT.

The rearrangement links TRBV20-1 to TRBJ1-1; 7 bases fit TRBD1. CDR3 length equals 14 residues. CDR1 and CDR2 from the germline V gene are DFQATT and SNEGSKA (reference sequence). V shed 0 bases and J 4 bases; nucleotides not matched to a gene: 5. Here the CDR3 DNA reads TGCAGTGCTAGAGACTGGCAGGGGGTCACTGAAGCTTTCTTT. Protein sequence: CSARDWQGVTEAFF.

This clonotype was counted ten times or more. The V gene is TRBV30, the J gene TRBJ1-2, with 7 nucleotides matching TRBD1. Unmatched junction bases numbered 10, after V lost 2 bases and J lost 4 bases. Germline V gives CDR1 GTSNPN, CDR2 SVGIG (reference sequence). This CDR3 is built from 15 residues. The CDR3 loop reads CAWSPPSGGGYGYTF. The CDR3 DNA is TGTGCCTGGAGTCCCCCCTCAGGGGGTGGCTATGGCTACACCTTC.

This clonotype was counted ten times or more. The CDR3 loop is CASSLVGDQPQHF. The DNA for the CDR3 is TGTGCCAGCAGCTTAGTAGGGGATCAGCCCCAGCATTTT. The chain employs TRBV7-9 and TRBJ1-5; D may be TRBD1 (5 bases). The germline CDR1 and CDR2 sequences are SEHNR and FQNEAQ (reference sequence). V lost 1 base and J lost 5, with 6 bases in between. CDR3 length equals 13 residues.

The sample holds many counts of this clonotype. The chain combines TRBV9 with TRBJ2-5; tentative D call: TRBD2 (5 bases). This CDR3 is built from 14 residues. Germline CDR1 reads SGDLS; CDR2 reads YYNGEE. V lost 0 bases, J lost 2 bases, and 8 bases lay in between. CDR3 sequence reads: CASSVAPGQETQYF. The CDR3, as DNA: TGTGCCAGCAGCGTAGCTCCGGGGCAAGAGACCCAGTACTTC.

This clonotype was found a few times. This chain joins TRBV9 and TRBJ2-1; a weak D match, TRBD2 (5 bases). From germline, CDR1 is SGDLS and CDR2 YYNGEE. The CDR3 extends over 14 amino acids. V dropped 0 bases and J dropped 10 bases, with 14 bases sitting between them. The CDR3 sequence: CASSVAFEGKEQFF. CDR3 coding DNA: TGTGCCAGCAGCGTAGCCTTTGAGGGTAAGGAGCAGTTCTTC.

The V gene is TRBV19, the J gene TRBJ2-5; maybe TRBD2 (5 bases). CDR1 and CDR2 (germline): LNHDA, SQIVND (reference sequence). The CDR3 extends over 12 amino acids. Trimming removed 11 bases at V and 8 bases at J, with 18 bases between. CDR3 loop: CAVGSGLGTQYF. The CDR3 DNA is TGTGCCGTCGGGTCGGGGTTGGGTACCCAGTACTTC.

Remarks on this clonotype: This sequence may be a read error, since a much larger clone differs from it by one base. The chain links TRBV20-1 to TRBJ1-5; perhaps TRBD1 as D (6 bases). The germline gives CDR1 DFQATT, CDR2 SNEGSKA (reference sequence). CDR3 size: 15 residues. The CDR3 here is CSARRGGNSNQPQNF. The CDR3 nucleotides are TGCAGTGCGAGAAGGGGGGGCAATAGCAATCAGCCCCAGAATTTT.

This clonotype was counted at least ten times. V gene TRBV5-1 combines with J gene TRBJ2-3, with TRBD2 identical over 10 bases. V was clipped by 4 bases and J by 1 base; unmatched bases: 3. Germline V gene data show CDR1 as SGHRS and CDR2 as YFSETQ. This CDR3 contains 15 residues. The CDR3 spells CASSGGTSGTDTQYF. As DNA, the CDR3 is TGCGCCAGCAGCGGCGGGACTAGCGGCACAGATACGCAGTATTTT.